A single T cell receptor beta chain is shown here with its context. What it recognizes is unknown. This record comes from a study of cytomegalovirus exposure and HLA in healthy donors. As for the study in general: A previous analysis identified approximately 110 million unique TCR beta sequences derived from 180 million or so T cells. Whole-study findings and limits: It was taken for granted in presence/absence analyses that sequencing depth across donors was roughly uniform. For cytomegalovirus status, the classifier reportedly gave diagnoses with high specificity and sensitivity.

This CDR3 has 14 residues. Germline V gene lookup returns CDR1 SGHRS and CDR2 YFSETQ. The ends were cut back, 0 bases at V and 2 bases at J, with 9 bases in the middle. This PCR relied on a set of 60 Vbeta primers and 13 Jbeta primers. Repertoires were generated with immunoSEQ multiplex PCR, while TCRdb's copy carries only in-frame clones and drops some. The table lists hundreds of thousands of clones, 75% to 80% of them singletons. This rearrangement joins TRBV5-1 to TRBJ2-7; TRBD2 might be the D (6 bases). Sequencing used PBMCs. The TCR originated in a male donor in good health and CMV-seronegative. DNA of the CDR3: TGCGCCAGCAGCTTGGGTAGCGGAACCTACGAGCAGTACTTC. Translation: CASSLGSGTYEQYF. The complete variable domain, with remaining parts taken from reference TRBV5-1 and TRBJ2-7, reads KAGVTQTPRYLIKTRGQQVTLSCSPISGHRSVSWYQQTPGQGLQFLFEYFSETQRNKGNFPGRFSGRQFSNSRSEMNVSTLELGDSALYLCASSLGSGTYEQYFGPGTRLTVT.